These 2 T cell receptor beta chains came from one sample sequenced in a study of sequential checkpoint blockade in melanoma. Treatment indicated: randomized to nivolumab then ipilimumab (arm A) or the reverse (arm B). The assay was immunoSEQ multiplex PCR, and TCRdb's table has in-frame clones only and misses some. The table includes approximately 10,000 clones, over 70% detected once. The source was CD8+ T cells sorted from blood (inferred from file names), collected from a patient given nivolumab and ipilimumab in sequence. Receptor source: a human donor with melanoma.

As for this clone: This sample includes further DNA sequences coding for the same CDR3. The V gene is TRBV7-9, the J gene TRBJ2-1, with D possibly TRBD2 on 5 matching bases. The V end lost 3 bases, the J end lost 0 bases, and 9 bases lay between the germline ends. CDR1 is SEHNR, CDR2 FQNEAQ, per germline (reference sequence). The CDR3 totals 15 residues. CDR3 amino acids: CASSLVGSSYNEQFF. The CDR3 DNA is TGTGCCAGCAGCTTGGTGGGGAGCTCCTACAATGAGCAGTTCTTC.

V gene TRBV15 combines with J gene TRBJ2-6; possible D gene TRBD2, 5 bases. This CDR3 region has 14 residues. The V end lost 4 bases, the J end lost 4 bases, and 8 bases lay between the germline ends. Germline V gene lookup returns CDR1 LNHNV and CDR2 YYDKDF (reference sequence). The CDR3 sequence is CATSIGSGANVLTF. In DNA, the CDR3 is TGTGCCACCAGCATAGGGAGCGGGGCCAACGTCCTGACTTTC. The full variable domain, completed using reference TRBV15 and TRBJ2-6, is DAMVIQNPRYQVTQFGKPVTLSCSQTLNHNVMYWYQQKSSQAPKLLFHYYDKDFNNEADTPDNFQSRRPNTSFCFLDIRSPGLGDTAMYLCATSIGSGANVLTFGAGSRLTVL.